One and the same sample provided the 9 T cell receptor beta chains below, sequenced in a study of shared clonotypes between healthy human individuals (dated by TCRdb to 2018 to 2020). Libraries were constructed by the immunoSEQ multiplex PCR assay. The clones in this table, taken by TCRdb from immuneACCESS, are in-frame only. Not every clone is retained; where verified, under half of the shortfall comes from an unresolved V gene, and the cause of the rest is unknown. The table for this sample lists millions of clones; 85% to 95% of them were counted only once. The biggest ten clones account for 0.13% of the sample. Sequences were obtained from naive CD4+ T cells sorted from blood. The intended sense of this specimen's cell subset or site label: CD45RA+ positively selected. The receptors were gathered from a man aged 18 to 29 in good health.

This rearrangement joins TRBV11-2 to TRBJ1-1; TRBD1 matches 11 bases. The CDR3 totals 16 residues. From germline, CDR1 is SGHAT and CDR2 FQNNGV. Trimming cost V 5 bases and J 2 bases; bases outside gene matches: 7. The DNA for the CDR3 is TGTGCCAGCAGCGGACAGGGGGCTCCCTATAACACTGAAGCTTTCTTT. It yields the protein CASSGQGAPYNTEAFF.

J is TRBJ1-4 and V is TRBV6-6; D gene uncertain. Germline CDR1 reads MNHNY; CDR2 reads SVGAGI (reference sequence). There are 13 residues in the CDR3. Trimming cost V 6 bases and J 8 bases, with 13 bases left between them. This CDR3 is CASRGGEGEKLFF. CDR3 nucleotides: TGTGCCAGCAGGGGCGGGGAGGGAGAAAAACTGTTTTTT.

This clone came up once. The CDR3 coding sequence is TGTGCCAGCAGTCTCCGGGGGCGCGCAGATACGCAGTATTTT. It encodes CASSLRGRADTQYF. The chain links TRBV2 to TRBJ2-3; D may match TRBD1 or TRBD2 (6 bases each). This CDR3 contains 14 residues. Trimming took off 5 bases at V and 4 bases at J, with 13 bases between the two ends. Germline V gene sequence: CDR1 SNHLY, CDR2 FYNNEI.

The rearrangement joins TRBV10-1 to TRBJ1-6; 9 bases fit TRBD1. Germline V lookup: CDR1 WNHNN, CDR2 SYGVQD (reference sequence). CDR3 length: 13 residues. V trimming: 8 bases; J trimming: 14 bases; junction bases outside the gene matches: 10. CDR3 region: CASSGTGPTALHF. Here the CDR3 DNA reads TGCGCCAGCTCCGGGACAGGGCCTACAGCCCTCCACTTT.

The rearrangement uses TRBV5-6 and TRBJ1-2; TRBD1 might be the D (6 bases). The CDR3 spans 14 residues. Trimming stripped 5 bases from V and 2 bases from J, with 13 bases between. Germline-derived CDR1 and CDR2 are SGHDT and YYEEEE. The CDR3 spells CASRPQGINYGYTF. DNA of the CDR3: TGTGCCAGCAGACCGCAGGGGATCAACTATGGCTACACCTTC.

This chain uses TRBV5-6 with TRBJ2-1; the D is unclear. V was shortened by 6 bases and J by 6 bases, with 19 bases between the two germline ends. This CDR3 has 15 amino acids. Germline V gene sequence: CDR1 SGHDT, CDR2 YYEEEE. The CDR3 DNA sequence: TGTGCCAGCATTAATTGGGAATCCGCTCTCAATGAGCAGTTCTTC. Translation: CASINWESALNEQFF.

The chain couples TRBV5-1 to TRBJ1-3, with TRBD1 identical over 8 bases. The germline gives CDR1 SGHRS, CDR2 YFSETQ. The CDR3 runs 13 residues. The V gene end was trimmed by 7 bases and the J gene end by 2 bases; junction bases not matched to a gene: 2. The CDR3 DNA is TGCGCCAGCGGACAGGGAACTGGAAACACCATATATTTT. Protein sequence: CASGQGTGNTIYF.

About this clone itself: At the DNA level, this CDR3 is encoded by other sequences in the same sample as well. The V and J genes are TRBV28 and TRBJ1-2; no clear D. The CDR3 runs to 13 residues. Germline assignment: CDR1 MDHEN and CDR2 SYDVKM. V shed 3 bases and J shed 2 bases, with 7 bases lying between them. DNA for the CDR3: TGTGCCAGCAGTTTGCCTTCGAACTATGGCTACACCTTC. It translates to CASSLPSNYGYTF.

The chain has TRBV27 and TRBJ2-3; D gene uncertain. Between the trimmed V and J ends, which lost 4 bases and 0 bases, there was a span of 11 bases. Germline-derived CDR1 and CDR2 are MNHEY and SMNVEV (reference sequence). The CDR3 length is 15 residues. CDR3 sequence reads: CASSSAQSSTDTQYF. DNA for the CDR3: TGTGCCAGCAGTTCTGCACAGTCTAGCACAGATACGCAGTATTTT.